This T cell receptor (beta chain) was retrieved from a study of shared clonotypes between healthy human individuals. Study results and caveats: Shared across a few donors were 5% to 6% of the naive CD4 clonotypes. Represented diversity, genetic and exposure-history alike, was limited by few donors.

Remarks on this clone: Its antigen is currently unknown. Within the sample, other DNA sequences also encode this same CDR3.

Some clones are missing from TCRdb's copy, which holds only in-frame ones; the method was immunoSEQ multiplex PCR. This table holds around 720,000 clones, approximately 73% found once. This receptor was taken from a woman in her twenties or thirties in good health. Source material: memory CD4+ T cells sorted from blood. Indicated subset: CD45RA-negative fraction.

CDR3 in DNA: TGTGCCAGCAGGCGACAGGCCAACACTGAAGCTTTCTTT. Protein product: CASRRQANTEAFF. The J gene is TRBJ1-1, the V gene TRBV6-5, with a weak D call TRBD1 (6 bases). The CDR3 spans 13 residues. In germline, CDR1 is MNHEY, CDR2 SVGAGI. V was pared by 6 bases and J by 2 bases, with 10 bases between.